Following are 4 T cell receptor beta chains from one sample sequenced in a study of shared clonotypes between healthy human individuals. CD45RO-negative cells were positively selected for CCR7, leaving out terminally differentiated effector memory CD45RA+ cells. Clones were read by immunoSEQ multiplex PCR, and TCRdb kept only the in-frame ones, dropping some. The data contain about 1,900,000 clones, roughly 94% of them seen just once; the ten biggest clones take up less than 1.5%. Sequencing input: naive CD8+ T cells sorted from blood. Every receptor here comes from a man younger than 35 in good health.

This rearrangement joins TRBV6-5 to TRBJ2-2; D is undetermined. There are 14 residues in the CDR3. Trimming pared 2 bases from V and 3 bases from J, leaving 7 bases between. CDR1 is MNHEY and CDR2 is SVGAGI in the germline V gene. This chain's CDR3 is CASSYGAHTGELFF. The CDR3 DNA sequence: TGTGCCAGCAGTTACGGAGCACACACCGGGGAGCTGTTTTTT.

The V and J genes are TRBV27 and TRBJ2-1; 8 bases align to TRBD1. CDR1 and CDR2 from the germline V gene are MNHEY and SMNVEV (reference sequence). This CDR3 is built from 15 residues. The V and J ends lost 6 bases and 5 bases, in that order; junction bases with no gene match: 9. The CDR3 coding sequence is TGTGCCAGCAGCGCCGGGACAGGATCTAACAATGAGCAGTTCTTC. Translated, it gives CASSAGTGSNNEQFF.

The V call is TRBV9, the J call TRBJ2-7; TRBD1 agrees at 8 bases. Germline CDR1 reads SGDLS; CDR2 reads YYNGEE. CDR3 size: 13 residues. The J segment lost 6 bases and the V segment lost 3 bases, leaving 5 bases of the junction unmatched. The CDR3 region is CASSGIQGGEQYF. CDR3 in DNA: TGTGCCAGCAGCGGTATACAGGGGGGCGAGCAGTACTTC. The whole variable domain, filled in from reference TRBV9 and TRBJ2-7, reads DSGVTQTPKHLITATGQRVTLRCSPRSGDLSVYWYQQSLDQGLQFLIQYYNGEERAKGNILERFSAQQFPDLHSELNLSSLELGDSALYFCASSGIQGGEQYFGPGTRLTVT.

The genes are TRBV6-5 and TRBJ2-2; D tentatively fits TRBD1 or TRBD2 (5 bases each). The CDR3 length is 15 residues. V lost 5 bases and J lost 1, with 11 bases in between. Germline V gene lookup returns CDR1 MNHEY and CDR2 SVGAGI. CDR3 region: CASSGTEGNTGELFF. CDR3 coding DNA: TGTGCCAGCAGTGGGACCGAGGGGAACACCGGGGAGCTGTTTTTT.